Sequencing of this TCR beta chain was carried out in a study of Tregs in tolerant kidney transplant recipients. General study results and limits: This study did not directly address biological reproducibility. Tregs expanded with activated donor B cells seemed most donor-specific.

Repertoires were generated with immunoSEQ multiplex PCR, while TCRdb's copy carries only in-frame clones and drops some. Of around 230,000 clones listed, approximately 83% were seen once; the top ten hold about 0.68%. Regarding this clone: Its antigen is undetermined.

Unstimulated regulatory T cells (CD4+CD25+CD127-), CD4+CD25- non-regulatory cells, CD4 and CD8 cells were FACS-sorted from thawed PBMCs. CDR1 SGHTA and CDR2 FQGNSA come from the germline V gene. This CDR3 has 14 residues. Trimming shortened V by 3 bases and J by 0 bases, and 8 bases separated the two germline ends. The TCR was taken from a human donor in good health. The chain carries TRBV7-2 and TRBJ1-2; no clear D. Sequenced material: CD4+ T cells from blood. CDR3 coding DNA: TGTGCCAGCAGCTTGGGCTTAGCTAACTATGGCTACACCTTC. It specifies CASSLGLANYGYTF.